This T cell receptor (beta chain) emerged from a study of low-dose radiotherapy and immunotherapy resistance in tumors. Germline loops: CDR1 MNHEY, CDR2 SMNVEV (reference sequence). This CDR3 has 15 residues. With V trimmed by 4 bases and J by 0 bases, 4 bases remained unmatched. As to time point: before trial treatment. With TRAV- and TRBV-specific primers, first-strand cDNA was made, covering the alpha and beta chains. The PCR that amplified TCRs ran for approximately 20 cycles, relying on a constant-region primer and a V-primer adapter. TCRdb reprocessed the reads via MiXCR and lists one record per CDR3 protein. The sample lists around 83,000 distinct CDR3 sequences, approximately 17% occurring once. This clonotype was observed at least ten times.

The sequence derives from a male donor with prostate cancer. The sequencing used PBMCs, collected before treatment. The V and J genes are TRBV27 and TRBJ1-1; 8 bases are a match to TRBD1. Written as DNA, the CDR3 is TGTGCCAGCAGTTGGTCCAGGGGGCTGAACACTGAAGCTTTCTTT. Protein: CASSWSRGLNTEAFF.